Listed below are T cell receptor beta chains from one sample, sequenced in a study of CD8 T cells in Susac syndrome. Using its own MiXCR run on the immunoSEQ multiplex PCR reads, TCRdb lists one record per CDR3 protein. Seen here are about 69,000 distinct CDR3 sequences, approximately 95% observed once, and the top ten hold roughly 0.25%. The material sequenced was CD8+ T cells from PBMCs. The receptors were sampled from a human donor in good health. Both conserved end residues are part of each CDR3. Fields, in order: D gene, clone size, V gene, J gene, CDR3 protein, CDR3 DNA. D genes are given only for firm matches. Some rows mark clone size as missing; the rest say once, few, many or name a class of expanded clone.

d_call: -; clone_size: few; v_call: TRBV29-1; j_call: TRBJ2-6; cdr3_aa: CSVVGYDANVLTF; cdr3_nt: TGCAGCGTTGTGGGTTATGATGCCAACGTCCTGACTTTC
d_call: -; clone_size: -; v_call: TRBV12-3/TRBV12-4; j_call: TRBJ1-2; cdr3_aa: CASSPSGPEYYGYTF; cdr3_nt: TGTGCCAGCAGCCCCTCGGGCCCTGAATACTATGGCTACACCTTC
d_call: -; clone_size: once; v_call: TRBV27; j_call: TRBJ2-2; cdr3_aa: CASSLGGAGTGELFF; cdr3_nt: TGTGCCAGCAGTTTGGGCGGGGCTGGCACCGGGGAGCTGTTTTTT
d_call: -; clone_size: -; v_call: TRBV6-5; j_call: TRBJ2-7; cdr3_aa: CASSLGRTPREQYF; cdr3_nt: TGTGCCAGCAGTTTAGGACGGACCCCTAGAGAGCAGTACTTC
d_call: -; clone_size: -; v_call: TRBV27; j_call: TRBJ1-5; cdr3_aa: CASSLGSNQPQHF; cdr3_nt: TGTGCCAGCAGTTTGGGGAGCAATCAGCCCCAGCATTTT
d_call: -; clone_size: -; v_call: TRBV5-6; j_call: TRBJ2-3; cdr3_aa: CASSSGWVGGLTARTDTQYF; cdr3_nt: TGTGCCAGCAGCTCCGGGTGGGTGGGGGGTCTAACGGCCCGCACAGATACGCAGTATTTT
d_call: -; clone_size: -; v_call: TRBV7-9; j_call: TRBJ2-7; cdr3_aa: CASSPPGNVPTYEQYF; cdr3_nt: TGTGCCAGCAGCCCTCCAGGGAACGTCCCTACCTACGAGCAGTACTTC
d_call: TRBD2; clone_size: -; v_call: TRBV5-1; j_call: TRBJ2-3; cdr3_aa: CASSPRLAGAHTDTQYF; cdr3_nt: TGCGCCAGCAGTCCTCGACTAGCGGGGGCCCACACAGATACGCAGTATTTT
d_call: -; clone_size: -; v_call: TRBV7-3; j_call: TRBJ2-1; cdr3_aa: CASSYRDEPEQFF; cdr3_nt: TGTGCCAGCAGCTACAGGGACGAGCCCGAGCAGTTCTTC
d_call: -; clone_size: once; v_call: TRBV27; j_call: TRBJ2-3; cdr3_aa: CASSLRVWDTQYF; cdr3_nt: TGTGCCAGCAGTTTGCGGGTTTGGGATACGCAGTATTTT
d_call: -; clone_size: -; v_call: TRBV5-4; j_call: TRBJ1-6; cdr3_aa: CASSLGQNNSPLHF; cdr3_nt: TGTGCCAGCAGCTTGGGACAGAACAATTCACCCCTCCACTTT
d_call: TRBD1; clone_size: -; v_call: TRBV7-9; j_call: TRBJ2-7; cdr3_aa: CASSSRETGSAYEQYF; cdr3_nt: TGTGCCAGCTCGTCTAGGGAGACAGGGTCAGCCTACGAGCAGTACTTC
d_call: -; clone_size: -; v_call: TRBV5-1; j_call: TRBJ2-3; cdr3_aa: CASGWGDTQYF; cdr3_nt: TGCGCCAGCGGGTGGGGAGATACGCAGTATTTT
d_call: TRBD1; clone_size: -; v_call: TRBV30; j_call: TRBJ1-2; cdr3_aa: CAWSASGGGANGYTF; cdr3_nt: TGTGCCTGGAGTGCCTCTGGAGGGGGCGCAAATGGCTACACCTTC
d_call: -; clone_size: -; v_call: TRBV7-9; j_call: TRBJ1-1; cdr3_aa: CASSETTEAFF; cdr3_nt: TGTGCCAGCAGCGAGACCACTGAAGCTTTCTTT
d_call: TRBD2; clone_size: -; v_call: TRBV5-4; j_call: TRBJ2-1; cdr3_aa: CASSLEWTSAYNEQFF; cdr3_nt: TGTGCCAGCAGCTTGGAGTGGACTAGCGCCTACAATGAGCAGTTCTTC
d_call: TRBD2; clone_size: -; v_call: TRBV5-1; j_call: TRBJ2-3; cdr3_aa: CASSLPTAGGLADTQYF; cdr3_nt: TGCGCCAGCAGCTTACCCACCGCGGGGGGGCTGGCAGATACGCAGTATTTT
d_call: -; clone_size: once; v_call: TRBV2; j_call: TRBJ2-1; cdr3_aa: CASSAGGTRSSYNEQFF; cdr3_nt: TGTGCCAGCAGTGCAGGAGGGACCCGAAGCTCCTACAATGAGCAGTTCTTC
d_call: -; clone_size: -; v_call: TRBV28; j_call: TRBJ2-5; cdr3_aa: CASSLHEKIQETQYF; cdr3_nt: TGTGCCAGCAGCTTACACGAAAAAATACAAGAGACCCAGTACTTC
d_call: -; clone_size: -; v_call: TRBV25-1; j_call: TRBJ1-1; cdr3_aa: CASLGRDVEAFF; cdr3_nt: TGTGCCAGCTTGGGTAGGGACGTTGAAGCTTTCTTT
d_call: TRBD1; clone_size: -; v_call: TRBV19; j_call: TRBJ2-3; cdr3_aa: CASTRTGKTSTDTQYF; cdr3_nt: TGTGCCAGCACGCGGACAGGGAAGACTAGCACAGATACGCAGTATTTT
d_call: -; clone_size: -; v_call: TRBV29-1; j_call: TRBJ1-1; cdr3_aa: CSVVRGAEAFF; cdr3_nt: TGCAGCGTTGTGCGGGGAGCTGAAGCTTTCTTT
d_call: TRBD1; clone_size: -; v_call: TRBV12-3/TRBV12-4; j_call: TRBJ2-7; cdr3_aa: CASSLAGQGAYEQYF; cdr3_nt: TGTGCCAGCAGTTTGGCCGGACAGGGGGCCTACGAGCAGTACTTC
d_call: -; clone_size: -; v_call: TRBV4-1; j_call: TRBJ2-7; cdr3_aa: CASSQRGSGPGNEQYF; cdr3_nt: TGCGCCAGCAGCCAAAGAGGGTCGGGACCGGGGAACGAGCAGTACTTC
d_call: TRBD2; clone_size: -; v_call: TRBV7-9; j_call: TRBJ2-7; cdr3_aa: CASSPGTSGEFYEQYF; cdr3_nt: TGTGCCAGCAGCCCCGGGACTAGCGGGGAGTTTTACGAGCAGTACTTC
d_call: TRBD1; clone_size: -; v_call: TRBV28; j_call: TRBJ1-2; cdr3_aa: CASSLGTGAYGYTF; cdr3_nt: TGTGCCAGCAGTTTGGGGACAGGGGCCTATGGCTACACCTTC
d_call: TRBD1; clone_size: -; v_call: TRBV6-4; j_call: TRBJ2-1; cdr3_aa: CASSEWTGSEQFF; cdr3_nt: TGTGCCAGCAGCGAATGGACAGGGTCTGAGCAGTTCTTC
d_call: -; clone_size: -; v_call: TRBV5-6; j_call: TRBJ1-5; cdr3_aa: CASSLGGVGNQPQHF; cdr3_nt: TGTGCCAGCAGCTTGGGAGGGGTTGGGAATCAGCCCCAGCATTTT
d_call: -; clone_size: -; v_call: TRBV5-6; j_call: TRBJ2-5; cdr3_aa: CASSPLGETQYF; cdr3_nt: TGTGCCAGCAGCCCCCTGGGGGAGACCCAGTACTTC
d_call: -; clone_size: -; v_call: TRBV9; j_call: TRBJ2-1; cdr3_aa: CASSPPLTGPYNEQFF; cdr3_nt: TGTGCCAGCAGCCCCCCCCTTACGGGGCCCTACAATGAGCAGTTCTTC
d_call: -; clone_size: few; v_call: TRBV7-8; j_call: TRBJ1-4; cdr3_aa: CASSFPRAGTDEKLFF; cdr3_nt: TGTGCCAGCAGCTTCCCTCGGGCAGGGACGGATGAAAAACTGTTTTTT
d_call: -; clone_size: -; v_call: TRBV9; j_call: TRBJ1-1; cdr3_aa: CASNSVGTKNTEAFF; cdr3_nt: TGTGCCAGCAACTCGGTAGGTACTAAGAACACTGAAGCTTTCTTT
d_call: -; clone_size: -; v_call: TRBV9; j_call: TRBJ1-2; cdr3_aa: CASSALGGYTF; cdr3_nt: TGTGCCAGCAGCGCCCTGGGTGGCTACACCTTC
d_call: -; clone_size: few; v_call: TRBV7-2; j_call: TRBJ2-3; cdr3_aa: CASSRTGVAADTQYF; cdr3_nt: TGTGCCAGCAGCCGCACGGGGGTAGCGGCAGATACGCAGTATTTT
d_call: TRBD2; clone_size: -; v_call: TRBV29-1; j_call: TRBJ2-1; cdr3_aa: CSVDRGEEQFF; cdr3_nt: TGCAGCGTTGACCGGGGGGAAGAGCAGTTCTTC
d_call: -; clone_size: -; v_call: TRBV3-1; j_call: TRBJ1-4; cdr3_aa: CASSQGQDSTNEKLFF; cdr3_nt: TGTGCCAGCAGCCAAGGTCAGGATTCAACTAATGAAAAACTGTTTTTT
d_call: -; clone_size: -; v_call: TRBV29-1; j_call: TRBJ2-3; cdr3_aa: CSVSAGTTDTQYF; cdr3_nt: TGCAGCGTTAGCGCGGGAACCACAGATACGCAGTATTTT
d_call: TRBD2; clone_size: -; v_call: TRBV4-3; j_call: TRBJ2-3; cdr3_aa: CASSQDIGTSGGAQDTQYF; cdr3_nt: TGCGCCAGCAGCCAAGATATTGGGACTAGCGGGGGGGCCCAAGATACGCAGTATTTT
d_call: TRBD2; clone_size: -; v_call: TRBV19; j_call: TRBJ2-1; cdr3_aa: CASSISGGVNEQFF; cdr3_nt: TGTGCCAGTAGTATAAGCGGGGGGGTCAATGAGCAGTTCTTC
d_call: TRBD2; clone_size: -; v_call: TRBV27; j_call: TRBJ2-1; cdr3_aa: CASRLAGLTYNEQFF; cdr3_nt: TGTGCCAGCAGATTAGCGGGTCTAACCTACAATGAGCAGTTCTTC
d_call: -; clone_size: -; v_call: TRBV3-1; j_call: TRBJ1-1; cdr3_aa: CASSQEENTEAFF; cdr3_nt: TGTGCCAGCAGCCAAGAAGAGAACACTGAAGCTTTCTTT
d_call: -; clone_size: -; v_call: TRBV7-9; j_call: TRBJ2-2; cdr3_aa: CASSPKGGSITGELFF; cdr3_nt: TGTGCCAGCAGCCCGAAGGGGGGGTCCATCACCGGGGAGCTGTTTTTT
d_call: TRBD1; clone_size: -; v_call: TRBV7-9; j_call: TRBJ1-1; cdr3_aa: CASSAQQGPNTEAFF; cdr3_nt: TGTGCCAGCAGCGCCCAACAGGGGCCGAACACTGAAGCTTTCTTT
d_call: -; clone_size: once; v_call: TRBV29-1; j_call: TRBJ1-1; cdr3_aa: CSGRRTEAFF; cdr3_nt: TGCAGCGGTCGAAGAACTGAAGCTTTCTTT
d_call: -; clone_size: -; v_call: TRBV27; j_call: TRBJ1-1; cdr3_aa: CASSLYQPSATEAFF; cdr3_nt: TGTGCCAGCAGTCTATATCAGCCGTCAGCCACTGAAGCTTTCTTT
d_call: -; clone_size: -; v_call: TRBV19; j_call: TRBJ1-5; cdr3_aa: CASNKGYQPQHF; cdr3_nt: TGTGCCAGTAACAAGGGTTACCAGCCCCAGCATTTT
d_call: -; clone_size: -; v_call: TRBV18; j_call: TRBJ2-3; cdr3_aa: CASSPTLGSDTQYF; cdr3_nt: TGTGCCAGCTCACCCACTCTGGGGAGCGATACGCAGTATTTT
d_call: -; clone_size: once; v_call: TRBV29-1; j_call: TRBJ2-3; cdr3_aa: CSVEDGFEGGDTQYF; cdr3_nt: TGCAGCGTTGAAGATGGATTCGAGGGCGGGGATACGCAGTATTTT
d_call: -; clone_size: -; v_call: TRBV6-6; j_call: TRBJ2-5; cdr3_aa: CASSYSGGAGETQYF; cdr3_nt: TGTGCCAGCAGTTACTCGGGCGGGGCAGGAGAGACCCAGTACTTC
d_call: -; clone_size: -; v_call: TRBV28; j_call: TRBJ1-5; cdr3_aa: CASSYLAGNQPQHF; cdr3_nt: TGTGCCAGCAGTTACCTAGCGGGCAATCAGCCCCAGCATTTT
d_call: -; clone_size: -; v_call: TRBV29-1; j_call: TRBJ1-1; cdr3_aa: CSVAGLNTEAFF; cdr3_nt: TGCAGCGTTGCGGGGCTGAACACTGAAGCTTTCTTT
d_call: -; clone_size: -; v_call: TRBV2; j_call: TRBJ1-2; cdr3_aa: CARLDSHNYGYTF; cdr3_nt: TGTGCCAGATTGGACAGTCACAACTATGGCTACACCTTC
d_call: -; clone_size: -; v_call: TRBV30; j_call: TRBJ2-2; cdr3_aa: CAWSVLRSGELFF; cdr3_nt: TGTGCCTGGAGTGTACTCCGTTCCGGGGAGCTGTTTTTT
d_call: TRBD1; clone_size: once; v_call: TRBV15; j_call: TRBJ1-5; cdr3_aa: CATSRDRPFGDQPQHF; cdr3_nt: TGTGCCACCAGCAGGGACAGGCCTTTCGGCGATCAGCCCCAGCATTTT
d_call: -; clone_size: -; v_call: TRBV6-2/TRBV6-3; j_call: TRBJ2-1; cdr3_aa: CASKSLQDSPYNEQFF; cdr3_nt: TGTGCCAGCAAGTCCCTCCAGGACTCCCCGTACAATGAGCAGTTCTTC
d_call: TRBD1; clone_size: -; v_call: TRBV30; j_call: TRBJ1-1; cdr3_aa: CAWTLGQGMNTEAFF; cdr3_nt: TGTGCCTGGACCCTTGGACAGGGCATGAACACTGAAGCTTTCTTT
d_call: -; clone_size: -; v_call: TRBV13; j_call: TRBJ1-1; cdr3_aa: CASSPARWDTEAFF; cdr3_nt: TGTGCCAGCAGCCCGGCCAGGTGGGACACTGAAGCTTTCTTT
d_call: -; clone_size: -; v_call: TRBV12-3/TRBV12-4; j_call: TRBJ2-7; cdr3_aa: CASSLVGTKNEQYF; cdr3_nt: TGTGCCAGCAGTTTAGTTGGGACGAAAAACGAGCAGTACTTC